Each of the 2 T cell receptor beta chains below was sequenced from the same sample in a study of control samples from healthy donors and cancer patients. Data came from immunoSEQ multiplex PCR; TCRdb stores just in-frame clones and leaves some out. The repertoire includes tens of thousands of clones, 95% to 96% of them detected once, and about 2% sits in the top ten. The sample taken for sequencing was blood. These receptors were collected from a woman aged 25-40 years in good health.

The chain uses TRBV28 and TRBJ1-5, with D possibly matching TRBD1 (5 bases). Germline V gene sequence: CDR1 MDHEN, CDR2 SYDVKM. The CDR3 has 14 residues. Trimming left V 3 bases short and J 5 bases short, with 11 bases between. CDR3 loop: CASSFLGPHQPQHF. The CDR3 DNA sequence: TGTGCCAGCAGTTTTTTGGGGCCCCATCAGCCCCAGCATTTT.

The CDR3 DNA follows: TGTGCCAGCAGCTTGGTTGGGGGTGAAAAACTGTTTTTT. As protein: CASSLVGGEKLFF. The chain links TRBV5-4 to TRBJ1-4; possibly TRBD1 for D (5 bases). Trimming took 0 bases from V and 7 from J, leaving 7 bases between them. The length of the CDR3 is 13 residues. Germline values: CDR1 SGHNT, CDR2 YYREEE (reference sequence).